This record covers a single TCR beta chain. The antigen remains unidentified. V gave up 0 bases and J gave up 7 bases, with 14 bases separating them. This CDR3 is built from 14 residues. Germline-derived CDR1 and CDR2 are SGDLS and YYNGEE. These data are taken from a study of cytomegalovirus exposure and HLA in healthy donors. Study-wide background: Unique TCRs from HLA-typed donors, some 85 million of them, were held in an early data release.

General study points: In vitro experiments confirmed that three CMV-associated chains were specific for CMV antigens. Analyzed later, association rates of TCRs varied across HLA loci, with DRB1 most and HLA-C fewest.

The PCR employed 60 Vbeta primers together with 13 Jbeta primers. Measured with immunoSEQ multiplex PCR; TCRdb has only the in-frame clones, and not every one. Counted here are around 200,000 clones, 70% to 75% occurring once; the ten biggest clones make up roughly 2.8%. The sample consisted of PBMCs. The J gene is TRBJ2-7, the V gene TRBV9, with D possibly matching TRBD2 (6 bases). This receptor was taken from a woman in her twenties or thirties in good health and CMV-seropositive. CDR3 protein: CASSVEIGTAEQYF. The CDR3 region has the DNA TGTGCCAGCAGCGTAGAAATTGGGACTGCTGAGCAGTACTTC.